This T cell receptor beta chain was observed in a study of lymphopenia after photon versus proton radiotherapy. Study findings and constraints: Post-nadir diversity loss with photons came from oligoclonal expansion, particularly CD8+ Temra cells. Larger post-nadir TCR diversity loss correlated inversely with survival in deceased patients. Relative stability marked proton patients; photon patients lost diversity and naive cells.

Trimming left V 3 bases short and J 4 bases short, with 12 bases between. This CDR3 comprises 15 residues. Germline CDR1 is MDHEN and CDR2 is SYDVKM. TCRdb's table, derived via immunoSEQ multiplex PCR, lists solely in-frame clones and lacks some. The sample holds over 35,000 clones, around 86% seen once. To note about this clone: Its antigen is unidentified.

J is TRBJ2-2 and V is TRBV28; a possible D gene is TRBD2 (6 bases). The sequence was collected from a woman aged 65 to 85 with pancreatic cancer. The specimen comprised peripheral blood, sampled from a patient treated with proton-based radiotherapy. In DNA, the CDR3 is TGTGCCAGCAGTTTTGGGGAGGTCATCACCGGGGAGCTGTTTTTT. This gives the protein CASSFGEVITGELFF.